The clone carrying this T cell receptor (beta chain) came up once. These data originate in a study of blood T cell repertoires in COVID-19. On the study more broadly: Researchers got acute and convalescent COVID-19 samples from the United States, Italy and Spain. T cells, B-cell-depleted T cells, or PBMCs supplied cDNA or gDNA.

Original processing notes: Amplifying reference gene primers gave estimates of nucleated cell counts. Produced via immunoSEQ multiplex PCR; TCRdb's table is partial and in-frame only. That table is the source of V, J and clone size, and D and trimming were worked out from the DNA. This table has about 200,000 clones, around nine tenths appearing once. This sequence originates from a young man with active or convalescent COVID-19. The sequenced material came from peripheral blood.

CDR3 loop: CASSYSWQGGYEQYF. The CDR3 nucleotides are TGTGCCAGCAGTTACTCCTGGCAGGGGGGCTACGAGCAGTACTTC. The rearrangement uses TRBV6-5 and TRBJ2-7; possibly TRBD1 for D (7 bases). Germline values: CDR1 MNHEY, CDR2 SVGAGI. Between the trimmed V and J ends, which lost 0 bases and 3 bases, there was a span of 12 bases. The CDR3 covers 15 residues.